These 14 T cell receptor beta chains came from one sample sequenced in a study of blood T cell repertoires in COVID-19. Profiling relied on immunoSEQ multiplex PCR, and the TCRdb table lists in-frame clones only, not all of them. The sample yields some 270,000 clones, 80% to 85% seen once. Sequences were obtained from PBMCs or T cells enriched from blood (not recorded which). The receptors come from a man in his fifties who had recovered from COVID-19.

The count of this clone is one. V is TRBV2 and J is TRBJ2-7; 12 bases align to TRBD2. V lost 1 base, J lost 5 bases, and 6 bases stayed unmatched. The CDR3 is 16 residues long. Germline CDR1 SNHLY, CDR2 FYNNEI. The CDR3 DNA follows: TGTGCCAGCAGTGAAGATTTCGGACTAGCGGGAAACGAGCAGTACTTC. Encoded protein: CASSEDFGLAGNEQYF.

The chain joins TRBV6-5 to TRBJ1-1, with D unresolved. V was pared by 9 bases and J by 1 base, with 12 bases between. The CDR3 consists of 13 residues. Looked up from germline, CDR1 is MNHEY and CDR2 is SVGAGI. CDR3 sequence: CASSPGSNTEAFF. The DNA for the CDR3 is TGTGCCAGTAGCCCGGGGTCGAACACTGAAGCTTTCTTT.

The rearrangement uses TRBV11-3 and TRBJ2-1; 12 positions match TRBD2. With V trimmed by 2 bases and J by 6 bases, 2 bases remained unmatched. The CDR3 runs 15 residues. Per the germline V gene, CDR1 is SGHNT and CDR2 is YENEEA. In DNA, the CDR3 is TGTGCCAGCAGCTTACTAGCGGGGGGGGTCAATGAGCAGTTCTTC. As protein: CASSLLAGGVNEQFF.

This CDR3 reads CASSYYRAGKETQYF. As DNA, the CDR3 is TGTGCCAGCAGTTACTACAGGGCCGGGAAAGAGACCCAGTACTTC. The genes are TRBV6-2 or TRBV6-3 and TRBJ2-5; a possible D gene is TRBD1 (6 bases). The CDR3 consists of 15 residues. Germline V gene lookup returns CDR1 MNHEY and CDR2 SVGEGT. The V and J ends lost 1 base and 3 bases respectively, with 12 bases between them.

This chain uses TRBV4-2 with TRBJ2-2; 7 bases fit TRBD1. Trimming removed 1 base from V and 2 bases from J; junction bases left unmatched: 7. The CDR3 length is 17 residues. Germline V gene lookup returns CDR1 LGHNA and CDR2 YNFKEQ. The CDR3 here is CASSQGGGGPNTGELFF. Here the CDR3 DNA reads TGTGCCAGCAGCCAAGGAGGGGGCGGGCCCAACACCGGGGAGCTGTTTTTT.

The V and J genes are TRBV6-5 and TRBJ1-5; TRBD1 matches at 10 bases. The V gene end was trimmed by 9 bases and the J gene end by 4 bases; junction bases not matched to a gene: 6. This CDR3 is built from 14 residues. Germline-derived CDR1 and CDR2 are MNHEY and SVGAGI. The CDR3 sequence: CASSGTGENQPQHF. The CDR3 DNA follows: TGTGCCAGTTCCGGGACAGGGGAGAATCAGCCCCAGCATTTT.

The chain has TRBV7-8 and TRBJ1-5, with D unresolved. Germline CDR1 and CDR2: SGHVS and FQNEAQ. The V end was cut by 3 bases, the J end by 9 bases, with 15 bases between. The CDR3 totals 14 residues. The DNA of the CDR3 is TGTGCCAGCAGCTTTAACCAAGCGTCTTGGCCCCAGCATTTT. Its protein is CASSFNQASWPQHF.

This clone was observed a single time. The V call is TRBV11-3, the J call TRBJ2-5, with 9 nucleotides matching TRBD1. The CDR3 is made up of 15 amino acids. After removal of 0 bases from V and 7 bases from J, the junction contained 6 bases not matched to a gene. The germline gives CDR1 SGHNT, CDR2 YENEEA. The CDR3 bases are TGTGCCAGCAGCTTAGAACAGGGGGCGCGGGGGACCCAGTACTTC. Its translation: CASSLEQGARGTQYF.

The gene calls are TRBV18 and TRBJ2-5; possibly TRBD2 for D (5 bases). Germline CDR1 reads KGHSH; CDR2 reads LQKENI. The CDR3 covers 13 residues. Trimming pared 3 bases from V and 5 bases from J, leaving 10 bases between. The CDR3 is CASSPTRGETQYF. CDR3 DNA: TGTGCCAGCTCACCTACTAGAGGGGAGACCCAGTACTTC.

This chain uses TRBV4-1 with TRBJ2-4, with 10 bases matching TRBD2. CDR1 is MGHRA and CDR2 is YSYEKL in the germline V gene. The V segment lost 3 bases and the J segment 8 bases; nucleotides outside the gene matches: 13. This CDR3 is 17 amino acids long. The CDR3 nucleotides are TGCGCCAGCAGCCAGTCCGTCTTAGCGGGGGGCCGGTACATTCAGTACTTC. Its protein product is CASSQSVLAGGRYIQYF.

The chain uses TRBV3-1 (or the pseudogene TRBV3-2) and TRBJ2-1; D unresolved. CDR3 length: 13 amino acids. Trimming pared 1 base from V and 10 bases from J, leaving 11 bases between. The germline V gene encodes CDR1 LGHDT and CDR2 YNNKEL (reference sequence). DNA of the CDR3: TGTGCCAGCAGCCAAGTAACCCGCCGGGAGCAGTTCTTC. Amino acid sequence: CASSQVTRREQFF.

This clone is a singleton in its sample. The chain combines TRBV5-5 with TRBJ1-1, with 8 bases lining up with TRBD1. Germline assignment: CDR1 SGHKS and CDR2 YYEKEE (reference sequence). The V and J ends lost 1 base and 0 bases, in that order; junction bases with no gene match: 2. CDR3 length equals 15 residues. CDR3 loop: CASSLTGGMNTEAFF. In DNA form, the CDR3 reads TGTGCCAGCAGCTTGACAGGGGGAATGAACACTGAAGCTTTCTTT.

This clone was detected a few times. This sequence joins TRBV7-2 and TRBJ2-7, with a weak D call TRBD2 (7 bases). Between the trimmed V and J ends, which lost 8 bases and 3 bases, there was a span of 11 bases. This CDR3 is 12 amino acids long. Germline assignment: CDR1 SGHTA and CDR2 FQGNSA. Here the CDR3 reads CASSRGGYEQYF. CDR3 nucleotide sequence: TGTGCCAGCTCAAGGGGGGGCTACGAGCAGTACTTC.

The chain joins TRBV6-5 to TRBJ1-2; D unclear. V was shortened by 7 bases and J by 4 bases, with 16 bases between the two germline ends. Germline assignment: CDR1 MNHEY and CDR2 SVGAGI. The CDR3 has 14 residues. CDR3 coding DNA: TGTGCCAGCACCCAAGCGGGCGGTACCTATGGCTACACCTTC. The encoded protein is CASTQAGGTYGYTF.